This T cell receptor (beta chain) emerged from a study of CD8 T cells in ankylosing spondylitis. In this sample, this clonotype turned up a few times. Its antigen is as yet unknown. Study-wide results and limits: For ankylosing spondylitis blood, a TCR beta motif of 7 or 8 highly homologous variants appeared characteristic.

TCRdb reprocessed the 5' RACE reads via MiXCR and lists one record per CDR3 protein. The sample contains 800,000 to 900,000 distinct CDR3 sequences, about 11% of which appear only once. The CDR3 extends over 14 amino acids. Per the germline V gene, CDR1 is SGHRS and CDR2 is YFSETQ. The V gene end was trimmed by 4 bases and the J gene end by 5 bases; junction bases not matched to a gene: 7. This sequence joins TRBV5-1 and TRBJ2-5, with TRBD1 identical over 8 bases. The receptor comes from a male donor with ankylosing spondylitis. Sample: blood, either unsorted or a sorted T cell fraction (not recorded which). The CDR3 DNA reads TGCGCCAGCAGCGGCGGGGACAGGAAGGAGACCCAGTACTTC. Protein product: CASSGGDRKETQYF.